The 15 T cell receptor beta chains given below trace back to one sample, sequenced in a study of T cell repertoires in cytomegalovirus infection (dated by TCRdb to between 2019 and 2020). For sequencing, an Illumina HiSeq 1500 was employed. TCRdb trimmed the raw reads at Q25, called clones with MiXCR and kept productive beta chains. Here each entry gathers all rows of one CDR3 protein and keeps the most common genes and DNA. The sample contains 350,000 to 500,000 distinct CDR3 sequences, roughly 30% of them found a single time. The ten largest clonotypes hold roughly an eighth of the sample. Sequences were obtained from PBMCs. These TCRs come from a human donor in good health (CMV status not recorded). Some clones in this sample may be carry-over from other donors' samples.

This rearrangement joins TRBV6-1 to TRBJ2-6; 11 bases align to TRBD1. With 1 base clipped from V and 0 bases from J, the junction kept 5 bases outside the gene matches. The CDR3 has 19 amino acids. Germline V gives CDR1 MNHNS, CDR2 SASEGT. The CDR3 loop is CASSEVGTGGFSGANVLTF. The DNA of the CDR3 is TGTGCCAGCAGTGAAGTCGGGACAGGGGGTTTCTCTGGGGCCAACGTCCTGACTTTC.

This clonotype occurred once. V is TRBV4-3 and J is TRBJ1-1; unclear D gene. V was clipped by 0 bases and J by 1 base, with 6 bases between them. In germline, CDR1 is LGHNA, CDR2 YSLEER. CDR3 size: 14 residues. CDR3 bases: TGCGCCAGCAGCCAAGATTCAGGGAACACTGAAGCTTTCTTT. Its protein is CASSQDSGNTEAFF.

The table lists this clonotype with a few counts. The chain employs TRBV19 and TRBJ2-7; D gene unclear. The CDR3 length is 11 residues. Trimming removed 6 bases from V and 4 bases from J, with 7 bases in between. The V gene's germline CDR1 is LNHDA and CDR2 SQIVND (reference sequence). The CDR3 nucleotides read TGTGCCAGTAGCTTTCCATACGAGCAGTACTTC. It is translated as CASSFPYEQYF.

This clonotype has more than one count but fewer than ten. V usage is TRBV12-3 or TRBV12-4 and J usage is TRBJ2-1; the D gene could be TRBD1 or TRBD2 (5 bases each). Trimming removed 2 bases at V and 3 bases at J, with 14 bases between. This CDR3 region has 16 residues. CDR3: CASSLFRDPFYNEQFF. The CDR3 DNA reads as TGTGCCAGCAGTTTATTCAGGGACCCTTTCTACAATGAGCAGTTCTTC.

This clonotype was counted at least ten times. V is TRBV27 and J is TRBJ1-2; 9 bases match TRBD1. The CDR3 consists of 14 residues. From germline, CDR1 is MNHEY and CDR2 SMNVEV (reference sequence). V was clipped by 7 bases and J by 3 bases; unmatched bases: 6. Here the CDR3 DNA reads TGTGCCAGCACCGGGACAGGGACTGACTATGGCTACACCTTC. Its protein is CASTGTGTDYGYTF.

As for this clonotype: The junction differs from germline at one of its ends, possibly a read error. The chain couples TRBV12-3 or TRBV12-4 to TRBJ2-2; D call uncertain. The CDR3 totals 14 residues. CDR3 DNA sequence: TGTGCCAGCAGTCCAACAGTGAACCCCGGGGAGCTGTTTTTT. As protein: CASSPTVNPGELFF.

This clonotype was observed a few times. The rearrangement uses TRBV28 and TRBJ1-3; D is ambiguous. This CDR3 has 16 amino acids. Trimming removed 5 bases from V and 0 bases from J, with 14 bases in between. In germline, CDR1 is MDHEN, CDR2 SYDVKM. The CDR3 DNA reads TGTGCCAGCAGTAAGCAGGCCGCTGCCTCTGGAAACACCATATATTTT. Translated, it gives CASSKQAAASGNTIYF.

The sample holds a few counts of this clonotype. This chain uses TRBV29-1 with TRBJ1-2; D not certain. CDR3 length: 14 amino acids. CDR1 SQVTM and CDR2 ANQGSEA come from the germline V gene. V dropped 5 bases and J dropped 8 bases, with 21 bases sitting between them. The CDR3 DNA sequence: TGCAGCGTTACTTCAGCCGGGGTGAGAGTGGGCTACACCTTC. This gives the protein CSVTSAGVRVGYTF.

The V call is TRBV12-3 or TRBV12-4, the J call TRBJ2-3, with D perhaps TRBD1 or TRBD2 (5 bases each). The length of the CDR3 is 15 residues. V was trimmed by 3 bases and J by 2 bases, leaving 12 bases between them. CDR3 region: CASSFAGRVTDTQYF. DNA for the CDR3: TGTGCCAGCAGTTTTGCGGGCAGGGTCACAGATACGCAGTATTTT.

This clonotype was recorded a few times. The CDR3 DNA sequence: TGTGCCAGCAGTTTTGACAGGGACAGCTACGAGCAGTACTTC. Translating gives CASSFDRDSYEQYF. The rearrangement links TRBV12-3 or TRBV12-4 to TRBJ2-7; 7 bases align to TRBD1. CDR3 size: 14 residues. With 3 bases clipped from V and 3 bases from J, the junction kept 5 bases outside the gene matches.

The CDR3 region is CASSIWTGRANGAFF. In nucleotides, the CDR3 is TGTGCCAGCAGCATCTGGACGGGAAGGGCCAACGGCGCTTTCTTT. The J gene is TRBJ1-1, the V gene TRBV11-2, with no clear D. The germline gives CDR1 SGHAT, CDR2 FQNNGV. The CDR3 loop spans 15 amino acids. Between the trimmed V and J ends, which lost 5 bases and 11 bases, there was a span of 24 bases.

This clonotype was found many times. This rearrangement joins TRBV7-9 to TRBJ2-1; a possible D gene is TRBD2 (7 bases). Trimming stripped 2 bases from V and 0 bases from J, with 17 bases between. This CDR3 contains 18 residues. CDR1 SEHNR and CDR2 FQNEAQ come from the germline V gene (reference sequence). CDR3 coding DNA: TGTGCCAGCAGCTTACCCGGGGCGGGGGCCTCCTCCTACAATGAGCAGTTCTTC. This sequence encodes CASSLPGAGASSYNEQFF.

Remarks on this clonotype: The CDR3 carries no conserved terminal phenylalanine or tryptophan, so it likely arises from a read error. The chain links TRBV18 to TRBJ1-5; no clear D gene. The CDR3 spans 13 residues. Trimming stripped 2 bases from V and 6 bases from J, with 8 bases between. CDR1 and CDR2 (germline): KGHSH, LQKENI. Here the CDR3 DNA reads TGTGCCAGCTCACCAGGGATCGGTCAGCCCCAGCATTCT. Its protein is CASSPGIGQPQHS.

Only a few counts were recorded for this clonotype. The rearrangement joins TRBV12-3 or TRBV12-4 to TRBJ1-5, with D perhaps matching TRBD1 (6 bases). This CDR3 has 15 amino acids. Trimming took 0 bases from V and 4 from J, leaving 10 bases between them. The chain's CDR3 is CASSLAITGNQPQHF. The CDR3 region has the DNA TGTGCCAGCAGTTTAGCGATTACAGGGAATCAGCCCCAGCATTTT.

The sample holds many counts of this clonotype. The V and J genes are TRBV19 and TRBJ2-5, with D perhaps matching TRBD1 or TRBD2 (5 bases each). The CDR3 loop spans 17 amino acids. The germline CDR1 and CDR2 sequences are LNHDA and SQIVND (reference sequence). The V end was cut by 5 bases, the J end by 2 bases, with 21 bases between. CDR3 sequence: CASSSAPPGSGQETQYF. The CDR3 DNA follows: TGTGCCAGTAGTTCCGCCCCTCCAGGGAGTGGGCAAGAGACCCAGTACTTC. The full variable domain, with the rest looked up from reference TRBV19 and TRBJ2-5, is DGGITQSPKYLFRKEGQNVTLSCEQNLNHDAMYWYRQDPGQGLRLIYYSQIVNDFQKGDIAEGYSVSREKKESFPLTVTSAQKNPTAFYLCASSSAPPGSGQETQYFGPGTRLLVL.